The entry that follows covers one T cell receptor (beta chain) sequence. No antigen is known for it. This entry comes from a study of beta chain features in type 1 diabetes. Study outcomes and limitations: High TCR expression in some cells could lead to their over-representation in cDNA sequencing.

Sorting based on CD45RO/CCR7/CD25/CD127/CD95/CD27 separated CD4+ naive, central memory, regulatory and stem cell-like memory cells. Populations isolated by sorting all had purity greater than 95%. This CDR3 has 16 residues. Per germline, CDR1 MDHEN and CDR2 SYDVKM. V shed 5 bases, J shed 3 bases, and the junction held 6 bases outside the gene matches. Of the isolated RNA, all was reverse transcribed, and so the sequenced material was expressed TCRB transcripts. Measured with immunoSEQ multiplex PCR; TCRdb has only the in-frame clones, and not every one. Of about 620,000 clones listed, 15% to 18% are singletons.

The receptor's source is a man between 18 and 29 years old in good health. The chain is built from TRBV28 and TRBJ2-3; 12 nucleotides match TRBD2. The sequenced sample consisted of naive CD4+ T cells from blood. The CDR3 bases are TGTGCCAGCAGTACTCCGACTAGCGGGAGAACAGATACGCAGTATTTT. This codes for CASSTPTSGRTDTQYF. The variable domain in full, completed from reference TRBV28 and TRBJ2-3, reads DVKVTQSSRYLVKRTGEKVFLECVQDMDHENMFWYRQDPGLGLRLIYFSYDVKMKEKGDIPEGYSVSREKKERFSLILESASTNQTSMYLCASSTPTSGRTDTQYFGPGTRLTVL.